These 9 T cell receptor beta chains were sequenced from one sample in a study of T cell repertoires in cytomegalovirus infection. TCRdb passed the reads through MiXCR, listing each CDR3 protein once. The sample carries 400,000 to 550,000 distinct CDR3 sequences, approximately 10% recorded once. The sequenced sample was PBMCs. All receptors derive from a human donor in good health (CMV status not recorded). Some clones in this sample may be carry-over from other donors' samples.

There are many counts of this clonotype. The chain is built from TRBV5-1 and TRBJ2-7, with D possibly TRBD1 on 5 matching bases. The V end was cut by 0 bases, the J end by 4 bases, with 14 bases between. This CDR3 is built from 15 residues. Per the germline V gene, CDR1 is SGHRS and CDR2 is YFSETQ. The CDR3 nucleotides read TGCGCCAGCAGCTTGGTTGGCACACAGGAGTACGAGCAGTACTTC. This codes for CASSLVGTQEYEQYF.

This clonotype was picked up many times. This chain joins TRBV3-1 and TRBJ1-1; no clear D. The germline V and J ends were trimmed by 0 bases and 5 bases, with 7 bases remaining between them. The CDR3 is made up of 13 amino acids. Germline V lookup: CDR1 LGHDT, CDR2 YNNKEL (reference sequence). The CDR3, as DNA: TGTGCCAGCAGCCAAGATTATAGGACTGAAGCTTTCTTT. Amino acids: CASSQDYRTEAFF.

The rearrangement uses TRBV30 and TRBJ2-3; 13 nucleotides match TRBD2. The V and J ends lost 5 bases and 0 bases, in that order; junction bases with no gene match: 11. The CDR3 consists of 18 residues. The germline gives CDR1 GTSNPN, CDR2 SVGIG (reference sequence). The CDR3 DNA reads as TGTGCCTGGGACGGGACTAGCGGGACTGGAACTAGCACAGATACGCAGTATTTT. Translated: CAWDGTSGTGTSTDTQYF.

This clonotype was seen many times. The V and J genes are TRBV7-8 and TRBJ2-3; possible D gene TRBD1, 6 bases. CDR1 SGHVS and CDR2 FQNEAQ come from the germline V gene. CDR3 size: 15 residues. Trimming pared 5 bases from V and 3 bases from J, leaving 15 bases between. The DNA of the CDR3 is TGTGCCAGCAGCCTGGACAGTGGCGGGACAGATACGCAGTATTTT. It translates to CASSLDSGGTDTQYF.

This clonotype was observed at least ten times. CDR3 sequence (DNA): TGTGCCAGCAGTCGTAAGAATGAGCAGTTCTTC. It encodes CASSRKNEQFF. V and J are TRBV6-2 or TRBV6-3 and TRBJ2-1; D gene uncertain. The CDR3 has 11 residues. The ends were cut back, 5 bases at V and 7 bases at J, with 6 bases in the middle. The germline CDR1 and CDR2 sequences are MNHEY and SVGEGT.

This clonotype was detected many times. The chain uses TRBV23-1 and TRBJ2-7; D is possibly TRBD1 (5 bases). TRBV23-1 is identified as an open reading frame with a role that is uncertain. The germline V and J ends were trimmed by 3 bases and 0 bases, with 15 bases remaining between them. The CDR3 has 16 residues. The CDR3 coding sequence is TGCGCCAGCAGTCACCAGGACATGTCAAGCTCCTACGAGCAGTACTTC. It specifies CASSHQDMSSSYEQYF.

This clonotype was observed at least ten times. The V call is TRBV4-2, the J call TRBJ2-5; 12 bases agree with TRBD2. There are 17 residues in the CDR3. Germline CDR1 and CDR2: LGHNA and YNFKEQ. V dropped 1 base and J dropped 2; count of bases not matched to a gene: 5. CDR3 loop: CASSQGTSGRLQETQYF. The DNA for the CDR3 is TGTGCCAGCAGCCAAGGCACTAGCGGGAGGCTACAAGAGACCCAGTACTTC.

Concerning this clonotype itself: A much larger clone sits a single nucleotide away, making a read error possible. This chain joins TRBV15 and TRBJ2-5; tentatively, D is TRBD1 (5 bases). The CDR3 runs to 13 residues. The germline gives CDR1 LNHNV, CDR2 YYDKDF (reference sequence). The CDR3 DNA is TGTGCCACCTGCAGGGTCAGCCAAGAGACCCAGTACTTC. Translating it yields CATCRVSQETQYF.

This clonotype showed up many times. This sequence joins TRBV20-1 and TRBJ2-3; 9 bases fit TRBD2. CDR3 length equals 14 residues. V dropped 4 bases and J dropped 2; count of bases not matched to a gene: 4. The germline gives CDR1 DFQATT, CDR2 SNEGSKA (reference sequence). Here the CDR3 reads CSANSGGNTDTQYF. The DNA for the CDR3 is TGCAGTGCTAATAGCGGGGGCAACACAGATACGCAGTATTTT.